This paragraph covers one TCR beta chain sequence. The sample is drawn from a study of blood T cell repertoires in COVID-19. Study at large: Acute and convalescent COVID-19 specimens originated in the United States, Italy and Spain. PBMCs, B-cell-depleted T cells, or T cells provided the cDNA or gDNA that made up the material.

Repertoires were generated with immunoSEQ multiplex PCR, while TCRdb's copy carries only in-frame clones and drops some. The sample lists 190,000 or so clones, more than 75% seen once, with about 1% in the top ten. Trimming stripped 2 bases from V and 4 bases from J, with 14 bases between. The CDR3 has 15 amino acids. The germline V gene has CDR1 MNHEY and CDR2 SVGEGT. The V and J genes are TRBV6-2 or TRBV6-3 and TRBJ2-5, with D perhaps TRBD2 (6 bases). Sequences were obtained from peripheral blood. The receptor's source is a woman in her late teens or twenties who had recovered from COVID-19. CDR3 in amino acids: CASSYGGGAVETQYF. In DNA form, the CDR3 reads TGTGCCAGCAGTTACGGAGGCGGGGCTGTAGAGACCCAGTACTTC.